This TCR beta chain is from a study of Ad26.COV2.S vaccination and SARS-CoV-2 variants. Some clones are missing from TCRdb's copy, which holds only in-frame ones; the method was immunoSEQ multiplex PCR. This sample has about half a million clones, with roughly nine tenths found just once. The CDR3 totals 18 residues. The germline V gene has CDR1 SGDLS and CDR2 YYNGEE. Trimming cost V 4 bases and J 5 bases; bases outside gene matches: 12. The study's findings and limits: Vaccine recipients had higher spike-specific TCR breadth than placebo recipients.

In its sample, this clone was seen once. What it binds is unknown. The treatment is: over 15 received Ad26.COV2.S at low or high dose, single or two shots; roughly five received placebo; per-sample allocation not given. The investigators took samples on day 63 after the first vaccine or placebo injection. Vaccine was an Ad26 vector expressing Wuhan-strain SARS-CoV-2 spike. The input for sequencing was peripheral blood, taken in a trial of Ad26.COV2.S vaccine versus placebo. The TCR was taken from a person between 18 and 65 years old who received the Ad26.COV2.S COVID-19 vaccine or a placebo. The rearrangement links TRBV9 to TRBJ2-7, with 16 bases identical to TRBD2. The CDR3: CASSPKGGTSGRVHEQYF. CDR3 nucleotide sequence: TGTGCCAGCAGCCCCAAAGGGGGGACTAGCGGGAGGGTACACGAGCAGTACTTC.